Each of the 27 T cell receptor beta chains below was sequenced from the same sample in a study of CD8 T cells in Susac syndrome. The authors reverse transcribed roughly 0.5 to 1 ug RNA with random hexamers. TCRdb independently ran MiXCR on the immunoSEQ multiplex PCR reads; one entry per CDR3 protein. Of 200,000 to 250,000 distinct CDR3 sequences listed, roughly nine tenths were seen once; the top ten hold around 0.13%. The source material was CD8+ T cells from PBMCs. These receptors came from a human donor with multiple sclerosis.

The J gene is TRBJ2-2, the V gene TRBV19; D may be TRBD1 or TRBD2 (6 bases each). CDR1 and CDR2 (germline): LNHDA, SQIVND (reference sequence). The length of the CDR3 is 16 residues. Trimming removed 6 bases from V and 3 bases from J, with 17 bases in between. Here the CDR3 DNA reads TGTGCCAGTAGCCAGTATGGGGGGACATACACCGGGGAGCTGTTTTTT. This sequence encodes CASSQYGGTYTGELFF.

The chain is built from TRBV4-3 and TRBJ2-7; 13 bases match TRBD2. With 0 bases clipped from V and 1 base from J, the junction kept 6 bases outside the gene matches. The CDR3 runs 18 residues. CDR1 is LGHNA and CDR2 is YSLEER in the germline V gene. The CDR3 DNA sequence: TGCGCCAGCAGCCAAGATTGGGGGACTAGCGGGGAGTCCTACGAGCAGTACTTC. Its translation: CASSQDWGTSGESYEQYF.

The rearrangement links TRBV19 to TRBJ2-2; no clear D gene. V gave up 5 bases and J gave up 1 base, with 5 bases separating them. This CDR3 has 13 residues. CDR1 is LNHDA and CDR2 is SQIVND in the germline V gene (reference sequence). The CDR3 sequence: CASSVQNTGELFF. In DNA, the CDR3 is TGTGCCAGTAGTGTACAGAACACCGGGGAGCTGTTTTTT. Complete variable domain (other parts from reference TRBV19 and TRBJ2-2): DGGITQSPKYLFRKEGQNVTLSCEQNLNHDAMYWYRQDPGQGLRLIYYSQIVNDFQKGDIAEGYSVSREKKESFPLTVTSAQKNPTAFYLCASSVQNTGELFFGEGSRLTVL.

This clonotype was counted a few times. The chain has TRBV27 and TRBJ2-7; the D gene is possibly TRBD1 (5 bases). With 0 bases removed from V and 4 bases from J, the gap between germline ends came to 7 bases. The CDR3 length is 13 residues. Germline V gives CDR1 MNHEY, CDR2 SMNVEV (reference sequence). CDR3 sequence: CASSLSQGYEQYF. The CDR3 DNA reads as TGTGCCAGCAGTTTATCTCAGGGTTACGAGCAGTACTTC.

The CDR3 here is CSARDYLEQYF. The CDR3 region has the DNA TGCAGTGCCAGGGACTATTTGGAGCAGTACTTC. The V call is TRBV20-1, the J call TRBJ2-7, with 7 bases fitting TRBD2. Unmatched junction bases numbered 6, after V lost 6 bases and J lost 7 bases. The length of the CDR3 is 11 residues. Germline lookup yields CDR1 DFQATT and CDR2 SNEGSKA (reference sequence).

The chain links TRBV25-1 to TRBJ2-1; perhaps D is TRBD1 or TRBD2 (5 bases each). Germline V gene lookup returns CDR1 MGHDK and CDR2 SYGVNS. Trimming took off 2 bases at V and 0 bases at J, with 11 bases between the two ends. This CDR3 is 16 amino acids long. The CDR3 nucleotides read TGTGCCAGCAGTGAAAGCCCGGGGCGCTCCTACAATGAGCAGTTCTTC. As protein: CASSESPGRSYNEQFF.

CDR3 nucleotide sequence: TGTGCCAGCAGACATACAGGGAATGGGGATCAGCCCCAGCATTTT. Protein: CASRHTGNGDQPQHF. The chain uses TRBV28 and TRBJ1-5, with a weak D call TRBD1 (6 bases). Germline assignment: CDR1 MDHEN and CDR2 SYDVKM. The CDR3 runs to 15 residues. The V end was cut by 6 bases, the J end by 5 bases, with 17 bases between.

This clonotype was picked up one time. This chain links TRBV2 with TRBJ1-5; tentative D call: TRBD1 (5 bases). Trimming cost V 7 bases and J 6 bases, with 19 bases left between them. In germline, CDR1 is SNHLY, CDR2 FYNNEI. The CDR3 runs to 15 residues. The CDR3 DNA reads TGTGCCAGCAACGCGGGGTTTACAGGTACTCAGCCCCAGCATTTT. It encodes CASNAGFTGTQPQHF.

This sequence joins TRBV19 and TRBJ1-1; D is unresolved. This CDR3 is 13 amino acids long. The germline V gene encodes CDR1 LNHDA and CDR2 SQIVND (reference sequence). The ends were cut back, 7 bases at V and 0 bases at J, with 9 bases in the middle. The CDR3 sequence is CASMGRMNTEAFF. The CDR3 DNA reads TGTGCCAGTATGGGCAGGATGAACACTGAAGCTTTCTTT.

The chain combines TRBV4-3 with TRBJ1-5, with a weak D call TRBD1 (6 bases). From germline, CDR1 is LGHNA and CDR2 YSLEER. The CDR3 is 18 residues long. V gave up 1 base and J gave up 2 bases, with 18 bases separating them. CDR3 nucleotides: TGCGCCAGCAGCCAAGTCATCTACTCGGAGGGGGGCAATCAGCCCCAGCATTTT. It translates to CASSQVIYSEGGNQPQHF.

V and J are TRBV5-1 and TRBJ2-4; 7 positions agree with TRBD2. The germline CDR1 and CDR2 sequences are SGHRS and YFSETQ. The CDR3 is 16 residues long. V trimming: 4 bases; J trimming: 4 bases; junction bases outside the gene matches: 11. Here the CDR3 reads CASSLGPSGGKNIQYF. Written as DNA, the CDR3 is TGCGCCAGCAGCCTTGGGCCTAGCGGTGGTAAAAACATTCAGTACTTC.

This clonotype was detected a few times. V gene TRBV27 combines with J gene TRBJ2-2; D remains unclear. The CDR3 runs 12 residues. V lost 6 bases and J lost 4, with 6 bases in between. In germline, CDR1 is MNHEY, CDR2 SMNVEV (reference sequence). CDR3 loop: CASSFGTGELFF. The CDR3 DNA is TGTGCCAGCAGCTTCGGCACCGGGGAGCTGTTTTTT.

This sequence joins TRBV6-2 or TRBV6-3 and TRBJ2-3; D remains ambiguous. The CDR3 is 15 amino acids. Per the germline V gene, CDR1 is MNHEY and CDR2 is SVGEGT. Trimming stripped 0 bases from V and 2 bases from J, with 9 bases between. The CDR3 DNA sequence: TGTGCCAGCAGTTACTCCCCAGGATCCACAGATACGCAGTATTTT. This encodes CASSYSPGSTDTQYF.

The CDR3 region is CASSVGSGREQYF. The DNA for the CDR3 is TGTGCCAGCAGCGTAGGATCGGGGCGCGAGCAGTACTTC. The V gene is TRBV9, the J gene TRBJ2-7, with D possibly called TRBD1 or TRBD2 (5 bases each). V lost 0 bases and J lost 6, with 10 bases in between. The CDR3 totals 13 residues. In germline, CDR1 is SGDLS, CDR2 YYNGEE.

This clonotype was counted between two and nine times. The gene calls are TRBV29-1 and TRBJ2-7, with unresolved D. The CDR3 totals 13 residues. The ends were cut back, 2 bases at V and 1 base at J, with 9 bases in the middle. CDR1 and CDR2 (germline): SQVTM, ANQGSEA. The CDR3 sequence: CSVELSTSYEQYF. CDR3 DNA sequence: TGCAGCGTTGAACTCTCGACGTCCTACGAGCAGTACTTC.

This rearrangement joins TRBV27 to TRBJ2-2; the D gene is possibly TRBD2 (7 bases). The CDR3 sequence is 16 residues long. V dropped 2 bases and J dropped 7 bases, with 17 bases sitting between them. CDR1 is MNHEY, CDR2 SMNVEV, per germline (reference sequence). The CDR3 here is CASSLRGGGWNGELFF. The CDR3 bases are TGTGCCAGCAGTTTAAGAGGGGGGGGGTGGAACGGGGAGCTGTTTTTT.

The chain combines TRBV6-6 with TRBJ1-6; weak D call: TRBD1 (6 bases). The V end was cut by 4 bases, the J end by 0 bases, with 10 bases between. The CDR3 sequence is 16 residues long. In germline, CDR1 is MNHNY, CDR2 SVGAGI (reference sequence). In DNA, the CDR3 is TGTGCCAGCAGTTTGGACAGCAGCTCCTATAATTCACCCCTCCACTTT. This sequence encodes CASSLDSSSYNSPLHF.

V is TRBV12-3 or TRBV12-4 and J is TRBJ2-7; no definite D call. V was clipped by 6 bases and J by 3 bases, with 15 bases between them. CDR3 length: 14 residues. This CDR3 is CASRVLGASYEQYF. The CDR3 DNA reads as TGTGCCAGCAGGGTCCTCGGTGCGAGCTACGAGCAGTACTTC.

V usage is TRBV19 and J usage is TRBJ1-5, with 9 bases that match TRBD1. The V gene end was trimmed by 4 bases and the J gene end by 8 bases; junction bases not matched to a gene: 9. The CDR3 spans 15 residues. Germline values: CDR1 LNHDA, CDR2 SQIVND (reference sequence). CDR3 in DNA: TGTGCCAGTAGTACTTGGACAGGGGTTGGTGAGCCCCAGCATTTT. Its protein is CASSTWTGVGEPQHF. Full variable domain (rest looked up from reference TRBV19 and TRBJ1-5): DGGITQSPKYLFRKEGQNVTLSCEQNLNHDAMYWYRQDPGQGLRLIYYSQIVNDFQKGDIAEGYSVSREKKESFPLTVTSAQKNPTAFYLCASSTWTGVGEPQHFGDGTRLSIL.

V gene TRBV20-1 combines with J gene TRBJ2-3, with 9 bases matching TRBD2. Trimming cost V 6 bases and J 7 bases; bases outside gene matches: 17. The CDR3 has 16 residues. The V gene's germline CDR1 is DFQATT and CDR2 SNEGSKA (reference sequence). The CDR3 DNA is TGCAGTGCCCTTCCCCCGCTAGCGGGGCTAGGGTATACGCAGTATTTT. Protein: CSALPPLAGLGYTQYF.

The CDR3 DNA follows: TGTGCCAGCAGTTACTCGGGCAGTTCCGAATTCTATGGCTACACCTTC. Translation gives CASSYSGSSEFYGYTF. The chain is built from TRBV6-2 or TRBV6-3 and TRBJ1-2; no firm D call. The germline CDR1 and CDR2 sequences are MNHEY and SVGEGT. The CDR3 consists of 16 residues. Trimming took 0 bases from V and 4 from J, leaving 15 bases between them.

This chain links TRBV4-3 with TRBJ2-7, with D maybe TRBD2 (5 bases). This CDR3 is 14 amino acids long. Trimming left V 1 base short and J 5 bases short, with 12 bases between. CDR1 LGHNA and CDR2 YSLEER come from the germline V gene. The CDR3 bases are TGCGCCAGCAGCCAAGCCCGAGCGCGGGACGAGCAGTACTTC. Translating gives CASSQARARDEQYF.

In regard to this clonotype: One end of the junction is discordant with germline, which a read error may explain. This sequence joins TRBV13 and TRBJ2-7, with D possibly TRBD1 on 5 matching bases. Germline values: CDR1 PRHDT, CDR2 FYEKMQ (reference sequence). The CDR3 has 15 residues. The CDR3 is CASSLRGSGSYEQYF. CDR3 DNA sequence: TGCGCCAGCAGCCTTAGGGGATCCGGGTCCTACGAGCAGTACTTC.

This clonotype was counted only a few times. The genes are TRBV19 and TRBJ2-7; 13 bases map to TRBD2. J was trimmed by 4 bases and V by 4 bases; bases with no gene match: 10. Germline V lookup: CDR1 LNHDA, CDR2 SQIVND (reference sequence). The CDR3 runs 17 residues. CDR3 nucleotide sequence: TGTGCCAGTAGTACCCGATCACTAGCGGGGGGGCTTTACGAGCAGTACTTC. Its translation is CASSTRSLAGGLYEQYF.

The gene calls are TRBV14 and TRBJ2-6; no reliable D call. Per the germline V gene, CDR1 is SGHDN and CDR2 is FVKESK. V was pared by 1 base and J by 4 bases, with 5 bases between. The CDR3 covers 14 residues. CDR3 sequence reads: CASSQVAGANVLTF. The CDR3 nucleotides are TGTGCCAGCAGCCAAGTTGCCGGGGCCAACGTCCTGACTTTC.

The V call is TRBV4-1, the J call TRBJ2-2; tentative D call: TRBD1 (6 bases). Germline lookup yields CDR1 MGHRA and CDR2 YSYEKL. V lost 4 bases and J lost 1, with 7 bases in between. This CDR3 contains 14 residues. The CDR3 region has the DNA TGCGCCAGCAGCCGACAGGAGAACACCGGGGAGCTGTTTTTT. Translating it yields CASSRQENTGELFF.

The rearrangement links TRBV4-1 to TRBJ2-1, with TRBD2 matching 8 bases. Germline lookup yields CDR1 MGHRA and CDR2 YSYEKL. The CDR3 is made up of 16 amino acids. The V segment lost 1 base and the J segment 1 base; nucleotides outside the gene matches: 3. The CDR3 loop reads CASSQVASGSYNEQFF. The DNA of the CDR3 is TGCGCCAGCAGCCAAGTGGCTAGCGGGTCCTACAATGAGCAGTTCTTC.